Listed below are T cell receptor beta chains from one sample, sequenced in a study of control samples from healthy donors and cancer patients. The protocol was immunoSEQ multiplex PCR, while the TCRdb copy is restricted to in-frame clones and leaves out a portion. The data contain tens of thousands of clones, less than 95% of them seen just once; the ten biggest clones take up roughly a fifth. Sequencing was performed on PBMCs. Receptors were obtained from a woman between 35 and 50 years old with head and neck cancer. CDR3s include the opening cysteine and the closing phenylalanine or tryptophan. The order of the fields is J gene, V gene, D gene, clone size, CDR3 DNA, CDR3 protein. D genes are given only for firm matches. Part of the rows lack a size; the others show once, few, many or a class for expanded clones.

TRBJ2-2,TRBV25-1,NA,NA,TGTGCCAGCAGTGACCCCTCAAGGGGAGTTACCGGGGAGCTGTTTTTT,CASSDPSRGVTGELFF
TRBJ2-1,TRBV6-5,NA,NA,TGTGCCAGCAGCAGCAGGGAGTACAATGAGCAGTTCTTC,CASSSREYNEQFF
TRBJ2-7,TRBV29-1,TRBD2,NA,TGCAGCGGGACTAGCGGGGGGCTGGAGCAGTACTTC,CSGTSGGLEQYF
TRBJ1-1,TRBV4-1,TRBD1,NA,TGCGCCAGCAGCCAAGGACAGGGGACGAACACTGAAGCTTTCTTT,CASSQGQGTNTEAFF
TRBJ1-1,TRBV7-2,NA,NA,TGTGCCAGCAGCTTTCAGGGTAACACTGAAGCTTTCTTT,CASSFQGNTEAFF
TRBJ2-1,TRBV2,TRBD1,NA,TGTGCCAGCAGGACGGGACAGGGGGCGTTCAATGAGCAGTTCTTC,CASRTGQGAFNEQFF
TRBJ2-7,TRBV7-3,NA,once,TGTGCCAGCAGCTTATTTCCGGACGGCTCCTACGAGCAGTACTTC,CASSLFPDGSYEQYF
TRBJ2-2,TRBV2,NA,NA,TGTGCCAGCAGTGAAGTTCGGACCGGGGAGCTGTTTTTT,CASSEVRTGELFF
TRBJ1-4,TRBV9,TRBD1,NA,TGTGCCAGCAGCGTCTCGTGGGGACAGGGGAATGAAAAACTGTTTTTT,CASSVSWGQGNEKLFF
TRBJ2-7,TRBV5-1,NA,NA,TGCGCCAGCAGCCTGGGGGTTAACGAGCAGTACTTC,CASSLGVNEQYF
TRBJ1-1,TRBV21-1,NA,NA,TGTGCCAGCAAGTGGGACACTGAAGCTTTCTTT,CASKWDTEAFF
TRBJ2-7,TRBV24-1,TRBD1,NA,TGTGCCACCAGTGGCCTGGGACAGGGAGAAAACGAGCAGTACTTC,CATSGLGQGENEQYF
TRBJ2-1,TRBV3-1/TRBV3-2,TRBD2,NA,TGTGCCAGCAGTTACACTGGACTAGCGGGAGGGTACTCCTACAATGAGCAGTTCTTC,CASSYTGLAGGYSYNEQFF
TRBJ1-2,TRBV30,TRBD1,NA,TGTGCCTGGAGTGTACCAACAGGGGTAGGTGGCTACACCTTC,CAWSVPTGVGGYTF
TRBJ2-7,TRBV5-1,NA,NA,TGCGCCAGCAGCTTATTCGACGAGAGCTACGAGCAGTACTTC,CASSLFDESYEQYF
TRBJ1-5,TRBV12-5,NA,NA,TGTGCTAGTGGTTTGGTAGGGGATCAGCCCCAGCATTTT,CASGLVGDQPQHF
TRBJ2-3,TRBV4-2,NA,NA,TGTGCCAGCAGCCAGAATAGCCAGGGAGGAACAGATACGCAGTATTTT,CASSQNSQGGTDTQYF
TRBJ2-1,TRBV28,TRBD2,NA,TGTGCCAGCAGTCTAGCGGGAGTTAAGGAGGATGAGCAGTTCTTC,CASSLAGVKEDEQFF
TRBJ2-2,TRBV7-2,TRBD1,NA,TGTGCCAGCAGCTTACCGACAGGGGCCGGGGAGCTGTTTTTT,CASSLPTGAGELFF
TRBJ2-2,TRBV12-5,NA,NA,TGTGCTAGTGGTTTGGGACTAGGGGACCCCACCGGGGAGCTGTTTTTT,CASGLGLGDPTGELFF
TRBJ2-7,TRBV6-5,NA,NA,TGTGCCAGCAGTTCCGAACTCCTCCTGGCGGGGAACGAGCAGTACTTC,CASSSELLLAGNEQYF
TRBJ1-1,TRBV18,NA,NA,TGTGCCAGCCATCCGACCACGAACACTGAAGCTTTCTTT,CASHPTTNTEAFF
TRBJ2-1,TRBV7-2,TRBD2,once,TGTGCCAGCAGCTTTAGGTTTGGCGGGGGAGGCTACAATGAGCAGTTCTTC,CASSFRFGGGGYNEQFF
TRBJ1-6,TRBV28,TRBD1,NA,TGTGCCAGCAGTTTTAGGGACAGGGACTTCCACTTT,CASSFRDRDFHF
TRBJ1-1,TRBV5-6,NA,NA,TGTGCCAGCAGCTTTGCGGGGCGGAACACTGAAGCTTTCTTT,CASSFAGRNTEAFF
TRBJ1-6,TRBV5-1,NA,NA,TGCGCCAGCAGCTACAACCGGGCCACAGGGTTATCTGTCAATTCACCCCTCCACTTT,CASSYNRATGLSVNSPLHF
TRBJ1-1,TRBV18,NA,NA,TGTGCCAGCTCACCAATTCGCGAGGAAGCTTTCTTT,CASSPIREEAFF
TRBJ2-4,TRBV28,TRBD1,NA,TGTGCCAGCAGTCTACAGGGGGACATTCAGTACTTC,CASSLQGDIQYF
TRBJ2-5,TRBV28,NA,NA,TGTGCCAGCACGCCCTTAGGACCGTGGGAGACCCAGTACTTC,CASTPLGPWETQYF
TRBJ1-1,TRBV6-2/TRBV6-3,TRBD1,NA,TGTGCCAGCAGCCTAGGGGGACAGGGGGCAACTGAAGCTTTCTTT,CASSLGGQGATEAFF
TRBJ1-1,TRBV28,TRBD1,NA,TGTGCCAGCAGTTTACTAGGGACAGGAAAAGCTTTCTTT,CASSLLGTGKAFF
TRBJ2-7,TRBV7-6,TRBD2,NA,TGTGCCAGCAGCTTAGACCCCCCCGGGGGGTACGAGCAGTACTTC,CASSLDPPGGYEQYF
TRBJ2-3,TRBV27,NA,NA,TGTGCCAGCCGGGGACCCAGCCCAGATACGCAGTATTTT,CASRGPSPDTQYF
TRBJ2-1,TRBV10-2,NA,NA,TGCGCCAGCAGTGTGGCCAGGAGCAACAATGAGCAGTTCTTC,CASSVARSNNEQFF
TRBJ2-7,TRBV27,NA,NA,TGTGCCAGCAGCCCCCAGGGACTGGCCGAGCAGTACTTC,CASSPQGLAEQYF
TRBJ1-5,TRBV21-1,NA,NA,TGTGCCAGCAGCAAAGGGGGAGCTAGCAATCAGCCCCAGCATTTT,CASSKGGASNQPQHF
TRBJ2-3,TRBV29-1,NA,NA,TGCAGCGTTGTGTTCCGCACAGATACGCAGTATTTT,CSVVFRTDTQYF
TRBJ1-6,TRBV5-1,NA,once,TGCGCCAGCAGCTTACAGACAGAAAATTCACCCCTCCACTTT,CASSLQTENSPLHF
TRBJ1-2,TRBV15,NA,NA,TGTGCCACCAGCAGGGCCGGGACGGATAACTATGGCTACACCTTC,CATSRAGTDNYGYTF
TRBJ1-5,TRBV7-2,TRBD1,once,TGTGCCAGCAGCTTAATTTCGGGGACAGCTAGCAATCAGCCCCAGCATTTT,CASSLISGTASNQPQHF
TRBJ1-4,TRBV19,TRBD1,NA,TGTGCCAGTAGCATGACAGGGGGCCTGAATGAAAAACTGTTTTTT,CASSMTGGLNEKLFF
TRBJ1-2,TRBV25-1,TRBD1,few,TGTGCCAGCAGTGAATGGACAGGGGATGGCTACACCTTC,CASSEWTGDGYTF